The clone carrying this T cell receptor (beta chain) was picked up many times. No antigen is known for it. The time point was: sample taken at primary tumor resection. Unsorted tumor, nontumor lung tissue or cryopreserved PBMC supplied the whole RNA. TCRdb ran MiXCR on the 5' RACE reads and lists one entry per CDR3 protein. Of 6,500 to 10,000 distinct CDR3 sequences listed, 7% are singletons. This entry comes from a study of spatial heterogeneity in lung cancer. General study findings and limits: In tumors, expanded intratumoral alpha and beta TCR counts tracked mutation counts. When ubiquitous and regional expanded TCRs were counted, their numbers tracked ubiquitous and regional nonsynonymous mutations, respectively. Tumor T cell coverage was estimated at roughly 7% for alpha and 13% for beta chains.

Trimming took off 1 base at V and 3 bases at J, with 13 bases between the two ends. Per the germline V gene, CDR1 is DFQATT and CDR2 is SNEGSKA (reference sequence). The length of the CDR3 is 15 residues. This TCR derives from a male donor with early-stage non-small cell lung cancer. This specimen consisted of lung tumor tissue, obtained at surgery. J is TRBJ2-1 and V is TRBV20-1; a possible D gene is TRBD2 (5 bases). Written as DNA, the CDR3 is TGCAGTGCTAGAGGAGGCGGGCCCAGCTACAATGAGCAGTTCTTC. This codes for CSARGGGPSYNEQFF.